The rows below give T cell receptor beta chains drawn from one sample of a study of technical replicates of blood from several donors. Generated by immunoSEQ multiplex PCR, the TCRdb table keeps only in-frame clones and is missing some. The profile covers roughly 70,000 clones, with about 94% appearing a single time and about 0.4% taken by the ten largest. Sequencing was done on a sample of T cells isolated from PBMCs. These receptors all come from a human donor in good health. Both conserved end residues are part of each CDR3. Each record gives: V gene, D gene, J gene, CDR3 protein. A D gene is named only where the DNA matches it firmly.

>TRBV19|NA|TRBJ2-1
CASELAGFINEQFF
>TRBV11-3|TRBD2|TRBJ2-5
CASSSRTSFTFAETQYF
>TRBV2|NA|TRBJ2-7
CARQSSYEQYF
>TRBV4-1|TRBD2|TRBJ2-7
CASSGGLGNSYEQYF
>TRBV27|NA|TRBJ1-4
CASGVTGHLREKLFF
>TRBV29-1|TRBD1|TRBJ2-2
CSVEGGQGQNTGELFF
>TRBV15|TRBD2|TRBJ2-3
CATSRVSGSGTDTQYF
>TRBV7-9|NA|TRBJ2-1
CASRTRNYNEQFF
>TRBV5-6|NA|TRBJ1-4
CASSELDSEKLFF
>TRBV27|TRBD2|TRBJ2-7
CASSPTLAGGPEEQYF
>TRBV30|NA|TRBJ2-2
CAWSRTVNTGELFF
>TRBV5-1|NA|TRBJ2-1
CASSLPSVSSYNEQFF
>TRBV7-2|TRBD2|TRBJ2-7
CASSWGLAGIYEQYF
>TRBV7-2|NA|TRBJ2-3
CASSSQTDTQYF
>TRBV30|NA|TRBJ1-2
CAWSTELRRYTF
>TRBV7-3|TRBD1|TRBJ2-6
CASSLTGGAGANVLTF
>TRBV5-6|TRBD2|TRBJ2-1
CASSLEVTSGTNEQFF
>TRBV6-6|TRBD1|TRBJ1-4
CASRGQPPTNEKLFF
>TRBV30|NA|TRBJ1-1
CAWSKTVEAFF
>TRBV7-2|NA|TRBJ1-1
CASSLHLNTEAFF
>TRBV9|NA|TRBJ2-7
CASSVGSSYEQYF
>TRBV4-2|TRBD2|TRBJ2-7
CASSQEVAGGPYEQYF
>TRBV6-1|NA|TRBJ1-4
CASSEAETREKLFF
>TRBV19|NA|TRBJ1-1
CASSISQNTEAFF
>TRBV5-1|TRBD1|TRBJ2-7
CASSLATGAYEQYF
>TRBV9|NA|TRBJ2-5
CASSGTLGVLQETQYF
>TRBV11-3|NA|TRBJ1-4
CASSLPRVNEKLFF
>TRBV6-5|NA|TRBJ2-1
CASSPTDRPDEQFF
>TRBV27|TRBD1|TRBJ1-1
CASSLAGGTEAFF
>TRBV11-2|NA|TRBJ1-3
CASSQQGSGNTIYF
>TRBV2|TRBD1|TRBJ2-7
CASDNDRGAYEQYF
>TRBV15|TRBD1|TRBJ1-3
CATSIGTGENTIYF
>TRBV7-6|TRBD1|TRBJ2-2
CASSLTGQGATGELFF
>TRBV16|NA|TRBJ2-6
CASSQSRGTGANVLTF
>TRBV7-9|TRBD1|TRBJ2-1
CASSITQGQDNEQFF
>TRBV11-2|NA|TRBJ1-3
CASSFSSGNSGNTIYF
>TRBV7-6|TRBD2|TRBJ2-2
CASSLAEREAGELFF
>TRBV7-8|TRBD1|TRBJ2-7
CASSFQGQGAYEQYF
>TRBV9|NA|TRBJ1-2
CASSLRRATNYGYTF
>TRBV11-2|NA|TRBJ2-7
CASSLIKGASGSTYEQYF
>TRBV9|NA|TRBJ2-3
CASSSSTDTQYF
>TRBV27|NA|TRBJ1-4
CASSLSPDSYNEKLFF
>TRBV6-1|NA|TRBJ1-2
CASSEGRGTYGYTF
>TRBV18|NA|TRBJ1-5
CASSRSGENQPQHF
>TRBV7-3|TRBD2|TRBJ2-3
CASSFIERESGTDTQYF
>TRBV19|TRBD1|TRBJ1-1
CASEQGQTEAFF
>TRBV5-6|NA|TRBJ2-7
CASSLDISYEQYF
>TRBV18|TRBD1|TRBJ1-2
CASSHRTGGSNYGYTF
>TRBV19|NA|TRBJ1-1
CASQPGGTEAFF
>TRBV28|TRBD2|TRBJ2-1
CASSEKGIGGLAYNEQFF
>TRBV29-1|TRBD2|TRBJ2-1
CSVETSGMSFDEQFF
>TRBV11-3|NA|TRBJ2-2
CASSLVGGQITGELFF
>TRBV9|TRBD1|TRBJ2-7
CASSVGGQGRIYEQYF
>TRBV10-3|NA|TRBJ1-5
CAISEAGNQPQHF